A single sample gave rise to the 16 T cell receptor beta chains below, sequenced in a study of CD8 T cells in Susac syndrome. cDNA came from roughly 0.47 to 1 ug RNA primed by random hexamers. TCRdb processed the immunoSEQ multiplex PCR reads anew with MiXCR; each CDR3 protein has one entry. The sample yields fewer than 90,000 distinct CDR3 sequences, approximately 93% seen once. Sequencing input: CD8+ T cells from PBMCs. The source of these receptors is a human donor with Susac syndrome.

This clonotype was seen once. The gene calls are TRBV7-9 and TRBJ2-7; D ambiguous. The CDR3 totals 13 residues. Germline CDR1 and CDR2: SEHNR and FQNEAQ (reference sequence). Trimming cost V 5 bases and J 1 base, with 9 bases left between them. DNA for the CDR3: TGTGCCAGCAGCCAACCCCAGTCCTACGAGCAGTACTTC. Amino acids: CASSQPQSYEQYF.

This chain connects TRBV18 to TRBJ2-3; TRBD1 is a possible D gene (6 bases). This CDR3 has 15 residues. Trimming shortened V by 3 bases and J by 0 bases, and 10 bases separated the two germline ends. Germline loops: CDR1 KGHSH, CDR2 LQKENI. The DNA for the CDR3 is TGTGCCAGCTCACCCCGGACAGCTAGCACAGATACGCAGTATTTT. Translation: CASSPRTASTDTQYF. Full variable domain (outside the CDR3, taken from reference TRBV18 and TRBJ2-3): NAGVMQNPRHLVRRRGQEARLRCSPMKGHSHVYWYRQLPEEGLKFMVYLQKENIIDESGMPKERFSAEFPKEGPSILRIQQVVRGDSAAYFCASSPRTASTDTQYFGPGTRLTVL.

The gene calls are TRBV4-1 and TRBJ1-2; no reliable D call. This CDR3 is built from 16 residues. Germline CDR1 and CDR2: MGHRA and YSYEKL. With 2 bases removed from V and 5 bases from J, the gap between germline ends came to 18 bases. The CDR3 DNA sequence: TGCGCCAGCAGCCAACAAACCATGGACCACGTTTATGGCTACACCTTC. It codes for CASSQQTMDHVYGYTF.

CDR3 sequence reads: CASSQGTSGREEQFF. CDR3 DNA: TGTGCCAGCTCACAAGGGACTAGCGGGAGGGAAGAGCAGTTCTTC. The chain joins TRBV18 to TRBJ2-1; 16 bases are shared with TRBD2. The J segment lost 10 bases and the V segment lost 4 bases, leaving 4 bases of the junction unmatched. The CDR3 is 15 residues long. Germline lookup yields CDR1 KGHSH and CDR2 LQKENI.

This clonotype was counted a single time. CDR3 residues: CASSQEFHGSYEQYF. The DNA of the CDR3 is TGCGCCAGCAGCCAAGAGTTCCACGGCTCCTACGAGCAGTACTTC. The chain links TRBV4-3 to TRBJ2-7; D unresolved. The V end was cut by 0 bases, the J end by 0 bases, with 9 bases between. The CDR3 contains 15 residues. The germline gives CDR1 LGHNA, CDR2 YSLEER.

The chain employs TRBV20-1 and TRBJ2-4; no reliable D call. V shed 6 bases and J shed 0 bases, with 9 bases lying between them. Germline V lookup: CDR1 DFQATT, CDR2 SNEGSKA (reference sequence). The length of the CDR3 is 13 residues. CDR3 region: CSAIRLAKNIQYF. DNA for the CDR3: TGCAGTGCCATCCGGCTAGCCAAAAACATTCAGTACTTC.

The V and J genes are TRBV12-5 and TRBJ2-1, with TRBD1 matching over 9 bases. V lost 4 bases, J lost 5 bases, and 3 bases stayed unmatched. The CDR3 covers 14 residues. Germline lookup yields CDR1 LGHNT and CDR2 FRNRAP. The CDR3 sequence: CASGYRTGDNEQFF. The CDR3 DNA reads as TGTGCTAGTGGTTATCGGACAGGGGACAATGAGCAGTTCTTC.

The V call is TRBV28, the J call TRBJ2-7; weak D call: TRBD1 (5 bases). V lost 7 bases to trimming and J lost 1 base, with 14 bases between them. The germline V gene encodes CDR1 MDHEN and CDR2 SYDVKM. The CDR3 consists of 14 residues. The chain's CDR3 is CASTDTQGSYEQYF. CDR3 nucleotide sequence: TGTGCCAGCACCGACACCCAGGGTTCCTACGAGCAGTACTTC. The entire variable domain, with the rest obtained from reference TRBV28 and TRBJ2-7, is as follows: DVKVTQSSRYLVKRTGEKVFLECVQDMDHENMFWYRQDPGLGLRLIYFSYDVKMKEKGDIPEGYSVSREKKERFSLILESASTNQTSMYLCASTDTQGSYEQYFGPGTRLTVT.

This sequence joins TRBV30 and TRBJ2-5; 8 bases map to TRBD1. CDR3 length: 14 amino acids. The trim removed 2 bases at V and 5 bases at J, leaving 7 bases unmatched. From germline, CDR1 is GTSNPN and CDR2 SVGIG (reference sequence). Written as DNA, the CDR3 is TGTGCCTGGAGTACGGGACAGGCTACGGAGACCCAGTACTTC. Protein: CAWSTGQATETQYF.

This chain uses TRBV7-9 with TRBJ2-6; TRBD1 is a possible D gene (6 bases). Germline CDR1 and CDR2: SEHNR and FQNEAQ (reference sequence). CDR3 length: 17 amino acids. V lost 5 bases and J 1 base, leaving 15 bases between the germline ends. CDR3 sequence: CASSPPPGESGANVLTF. CDR3 DNA sequence: TGTGCCAGCAGCCCTCCACCAGGGGAATCTGGGGCCAACGTCCTGACTTTC.

The chain is built from TRBV11-2 and TRBJ1-1, with TRBD1 matching over 7 bases. CDR1 SGHAT and CDR2 FQNNGV come from the germline V gene. The length of the CDR3 is 16 residues. The V and J ends lost 6 bases and 1 base, in that order; junction bases with no gene match: 11. The CDR3 spells CASSQERGPWNTEAFF. The CDR3 region has the DNA TGTGCCAGCAGTCAAGAGAGGGGGCCATGGAACACTGAAGCTTTCTTT.

The rearrangement uses TRBV7-9 and TRBJ2-3; D remains unclear. Trimming left V 3 bases short and J 0 bases short, with 10 bases between. Germline lookup yields CDR1 SEHNR and CDR2 FQNEAQ (reference sequence). The CDR3 is 15 amino acids. The CDR3 bases are TGTGCCAGCAGCTTCCCAGAACGGAGCACAGATACGCAGTATTTT. Translated: CASSFPERSTDTQYF.

The chain is built from TRBV4-1 and TRBJ2-7, with D unclear. Trimming took off 4 bases at V and 1 base at J, with 17 bases between the two ends. Per the germline V gene, CDR1 is MGHRA and CDR2 is YSYEKL. The CDR3 covers 16 residues. CDR3 DNA sequence: TGCGCCAGCAGCCGAACGCCCTTGGACGGGTCCTACGAGCAGTACTTC. Its protein is CASSRTPLDGSYEQYF.

V gene TRBV5-1 combines with J gene TRBJ2-5, with 14 nucleotides matching TRBD2. The V and J ends lost 4 bases and 2 bases, in that order; junction bases with no gene match: 7. The CDR3 runs to 17 residues. Per germline, CDR1 SGHRS and CDR2 YFSETQ. The CDR3 is CASSPGTSGGIQETQYF. The CDR3 bases are TGCGCCAGCAGCCCCGGGACTAGCGGGGGAATACAAGAGACCCAGTACTTC.

The chain is built from TRBV5-6 and TRBJ2-5; 9 positions match TRBD2. CDR3 length equals 17 residues. From germline, CDR1 is SGHDT and CDR2 YYEEEE. The V segment lost 4 bases and the J segment 4 bases; nucleotides outside the gene matches: 14. The CDR3 reads CASSLRRILAGIETQYF. The CDR3, as DNA: TGTGCCAGCAGCCTACGAAGAATACTAGCGGGTATAGAGACCCAGTACTTC.

V usage is TRBV4-1 and J usage is TRBJ2-1; 10 bases align to TRBD2. This CDR3 is built from 15 residues. Germline CDR1 MGHRA, CDR2 YSYEKL. V lost 1 base to trimming and J lost 7 bases; unmatched junction nucleotides: 4. CDR3 coding DNA: TGCGCCAGCAGCCAAGTGTCTAGCGGGGGTAATGAGCAGTTCTTC. Translating gives CASSQVSSGGNEQFF.